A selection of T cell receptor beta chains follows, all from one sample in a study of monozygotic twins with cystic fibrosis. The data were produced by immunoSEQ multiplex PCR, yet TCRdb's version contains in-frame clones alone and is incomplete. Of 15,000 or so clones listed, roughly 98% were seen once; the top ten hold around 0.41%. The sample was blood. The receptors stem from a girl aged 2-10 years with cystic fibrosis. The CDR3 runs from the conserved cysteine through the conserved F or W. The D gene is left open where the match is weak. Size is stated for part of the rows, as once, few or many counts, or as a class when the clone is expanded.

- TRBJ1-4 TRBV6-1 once CASSRGQGEKLFF TGTGCCAGTTCCAGAGGGCAGGGTGAAAAACTGTTTTTT
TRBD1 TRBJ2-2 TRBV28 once CASSFSDRAGGELFF TGTGCCAGCAGTTTTTCGGACAGGGCAGGCGGGGAGCTGTTTTTT
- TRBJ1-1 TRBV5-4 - CASSPKTVLSLSSTEAFF TGTGCCAGCAGCCCGAAGACAGTCCTATCCCTTTCGAGCACTGAAGCTTTCTTT
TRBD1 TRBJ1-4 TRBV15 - CATSRVGTATNEKLFF TGTGCCACCAGCAGAGTGGGGACAGCAACTAATGAAAAACTGTTTTTT
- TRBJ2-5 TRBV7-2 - CASSLVGETQYF TGTGCCAGCAGCTTAGTCGGGGAGACCCAGTACTTC
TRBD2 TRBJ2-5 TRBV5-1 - CASSLGGSLAAETQYF TGCGCCAGCAGCTTGGGGGGGAGTCTAGCGGCGGAGACCCAGTACTTC
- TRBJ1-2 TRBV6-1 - CASSDWTNYGYTF TGTGCCAGCAGCGACTGGACAAACTATGGCTACACCTTC
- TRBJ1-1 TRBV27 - CASSWGGGNTEAFF TGTGCCAGCAGCTGGGGGGGCGGGAACACTGAAGCTTTCTTT
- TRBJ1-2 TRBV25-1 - CASCPAGANYGYTF TGTGCCAGCTGTCCCGCCGGAGCTAACTATGGCTACACCTTC
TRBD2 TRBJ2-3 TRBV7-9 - CASSLAATSSTDTQYF TGTGCCAGCAGCTTAGCGGCGACTAGCAGCACAGATACGCAGTATTTT
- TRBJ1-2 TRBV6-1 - CASSEVLFKHGYTF TGTGCCAGCAGTGAAGTTCTCTTTAAACATGGCTACACCTTC
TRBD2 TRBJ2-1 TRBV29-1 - CSVVGTNLGEQFF TGCAGCGTTGTCGGGACTAACCTTGGTGAGCAGTTCTTC
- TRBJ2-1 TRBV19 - CASSISRQVSRGNEQFF TGTGCCAGTAGCATCTCCAGACAGGTCTCACGGGGAAATGAGCAGTTCTTC
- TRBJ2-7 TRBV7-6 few CASSLAFGSYEQYF TGTGCCAGCAGCTTAGCGTTCGGGTCCTACGAGCAGTACTTC
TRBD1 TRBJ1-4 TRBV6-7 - CASSYSTGQREKLFF TGTGCCAGCAGTTACTCGACGGGACAGAGGGAAAAACTGTTTTTT
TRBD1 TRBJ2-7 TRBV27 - CASSLSPGQGGSYEQYF TGTGCCAGCAGTTTATCGCCGGGACAGGGAGGGTCCTACGAGCAGTACTTC
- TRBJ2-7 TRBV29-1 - CSVLEEHSYEQYF TGCAGCGTTTTAGAAGAGCACTCCTACGAGCAGTACTTC
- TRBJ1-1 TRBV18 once CASSLGDTEAFF TGTGCCAGCTCACTGGGGGACACTGAAGCTTTCTTT
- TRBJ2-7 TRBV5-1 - CASSLDGPFPYEQYF TGCGCCAGCAGCTTGGATGGACCCTTCCCCTACGAGCAGTACTTC
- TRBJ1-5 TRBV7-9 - CASSLDNQPQHF TGTGCCAGCAGCTTAGATAATCAGCCCCAGCATTTT
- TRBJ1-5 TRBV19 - CASENVDRNQPQHF TGTGCCAGTGAGAACGTAGACAGGAATCAGCCCCAGCATTTT
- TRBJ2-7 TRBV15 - CATSRDRRSQYYEQYF TGTGCCACCAGCAGAGATCGACGGAGCCAGTACTACGAGCAGTACTTC
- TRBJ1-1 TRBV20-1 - CSAQQHTEAFF TGCAGTGCTCAACAGCATACTGAAGCTTTCTTT
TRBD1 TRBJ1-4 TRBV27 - CASSPGQLNEKLFF TGTGCCAGCAGTCCGGGACAGCTAAATGAAAAACTGTTTTTT
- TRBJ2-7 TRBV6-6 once CASSYLLLYEQYF TGTGCCAGCAGTTACCTCCTACTCTACGAGCAGTACTTC
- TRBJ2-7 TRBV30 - CAWSPRLGEQYF TGTGCCTGGAGTCCTAGGCTCGGCGAGCAGTACTTC
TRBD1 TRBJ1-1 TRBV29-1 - CSGGQGWGMNTEAFF TGCAGCGGTGGACAGGGCTGGGGAATGAACACTGAAGCTTTCTTT
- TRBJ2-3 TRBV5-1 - CASSKEGDTQYF TGCGCCAGCAGTAAAGAGGGAGATACGCAGTATTTT
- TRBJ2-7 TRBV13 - CASSLAQFYEQYF TGTGCCAGCAGCTTAGCACAGTTCTACGAGCAGTACTTC
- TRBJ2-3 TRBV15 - CATSGLALSTDTQYF TGTGCCACCAGTGGTTTAGCTCTGAGCACAGATACGCAGTATTTT
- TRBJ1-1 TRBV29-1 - CSVEKGMNTEAFF TGCAGCGTTGAGAAGGGTATGAACACTGAAGCTTTCTTT
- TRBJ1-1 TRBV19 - CASSPQIRALEAFF TGTGCCAGTAGCCCCCAGATTCGCGCCCTTGAAGCTTTCTTT
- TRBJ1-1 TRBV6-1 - CASSEVFFRGTEAFF TGTGCCAGCAGTGAAGTGTTCTTCAGGGGAACTGAAGCTTTCTTT
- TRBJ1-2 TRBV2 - CASQGIGYTF TGTGCCAGCCAGGGTATTGGCTACACCTTC
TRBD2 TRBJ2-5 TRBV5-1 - CASSGPASGSRETQYF TGCGCCAGCAGCGGGCCAGCTAGCGGGAGTCGAGAGACCCAGTACTTC
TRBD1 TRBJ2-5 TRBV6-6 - CASSFALQGEETQYF TGTGCCAGCAGTTTCGCATTACAGGGGGAAGAGACCCAGTACTTC
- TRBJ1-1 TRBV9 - CASSVGMAQNTEAFF TGTGCCAGCAGCGTAGGTATGGCACAGAACACTGAAGCTTTCTTT